The clone carrying this T cell receptor (beta chain) has a handful of counts. Its target is unknown. Looked up from germline, CDR1 is SGHDT and CDR2 is YYEEEE. V was trimmed by 0 bases and J by 6 bases, leaving 9 bases between them. The CDR3 runs to 14 residues. The data were taken from a study of response to subunit inactivated influenza vaccine. Findings and limits, study-wide: Few additional T cells are recruited per seasonal influenza vaccination, authors suggested.

One entry per CDR3 protein, called by TCRdb with MiXCR from the RT-PCR reads. This table holds 800,000 to 1,000,000 distinct CDR3 sequences, around 20% found once. V and J are TRBV5-6 and TRBJ2-2; the D gene is possibly TRBD1 (6 bases). The sample consisted of PBMCs from blood, taken 5 to 6 days after vaccination. This receptor was identified in a man aged 50-60 years who received an inactivated influenza vaccine. CDR3 DNA: TGTGCCAGCAGCTTGGTTTCAGGGGCCGGGGAGCTGTTTTTT. Translating gives CASSLVSGAGELFF.